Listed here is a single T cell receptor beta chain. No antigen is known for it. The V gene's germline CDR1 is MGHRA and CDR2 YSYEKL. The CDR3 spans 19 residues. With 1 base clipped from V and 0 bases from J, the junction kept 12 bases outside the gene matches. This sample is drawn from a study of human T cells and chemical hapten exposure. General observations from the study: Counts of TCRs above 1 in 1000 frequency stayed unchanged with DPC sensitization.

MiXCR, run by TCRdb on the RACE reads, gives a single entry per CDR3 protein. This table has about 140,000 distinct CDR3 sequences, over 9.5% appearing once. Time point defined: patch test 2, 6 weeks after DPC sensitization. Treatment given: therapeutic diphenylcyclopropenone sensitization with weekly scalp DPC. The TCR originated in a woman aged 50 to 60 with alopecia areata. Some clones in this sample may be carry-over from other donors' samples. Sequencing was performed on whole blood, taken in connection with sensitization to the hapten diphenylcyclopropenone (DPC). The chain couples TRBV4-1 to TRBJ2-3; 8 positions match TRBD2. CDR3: CASSQVLPRLAISTDTQYF. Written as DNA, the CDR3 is TGCGCCAGCAGCCAAGTTCTCCCCCGACTAGCGATTAGCACAGATACGCAGTATTTT.